These 5 T cell receptor beta chains were all obtained from the same sample, sequenced in a study of shared clonotypes between healthy human individuals. Some clones are missing from TCRdb's copy, which holds only in-frame ones; the method was immunoSEQ multiplex PCR. The table has about 2.2 million clones, about 93% seen once. In the naive CD8 group, cells lacked CD45RO and were positively selected for CCR7, so terminally differentiated effector memory CD45RA+ cells were left out. The source material was naive CD8+ T cells from PBMCs. These receptors all come from a man between 18 and 29 years old in good health. Some clones in this sample may be carry-over from other donors' samples.

The chain couples TRBV7-9 to TRBJ2-5, with D perhaps TRBD2 (7 bases). The CDR3 spans 15 residues. With 10 bases removed from V and 0 bases from J, the gap between germline ends came to 18 bases. Per germline, CDR1 SEHNR and CDR2 FQNEAQ (reference sequence). The CDR3 spells CATKKGGEYQETQYF. In DNA, the CDR3 is TGTGCCACCAAAAAGGGGGGGGAGTACCAAGAGACCCAGTACTTC.

This chain links TRBV5-6 with TRBJ2-6, with D uncertain. Per the germline V gene, CDR1 is SGHDT and CDR2 is YYEEEE. V dropped 4 bases and J dropped 0 bases, with 8 bases sitting between them. This CDR3 comprises 15 residues. CDR3 protein: CASSRQFSGANVLTF. In nucleotides, the CDR3 is TGTGCCAGCAGCCGACAATTCTCTGGGGCCAACGTCCTGACTTTC.

On this clone itself: Other DNA variants within this sample encode the same CDR3. V gene TRBV27 combines with J gene TRBJ2-5, with 7 bases identical to TRBD1. This CDR3 has 14 amino acids. V trimming: 3 bases; J trimming: 5 bases; junction bases outside the gene matches: 6. CDR1 and CDR2 from the germline V gene are MNHEY and SMNVEV (reference sequence). The CDR3 DNA sequence: TGTGCCAGCAGTTTCCAGGGCAGGGGGGAGACCCAGTACTTC. It codes for CASSFQGRGETQYF.

This chain joins TRBV15 and TRBJ2-5; D gene unclear. V was clipped by 7 bases and J by 5 bases, with 20 bases between them. The CDR3 sequence is 15 residues long. Germline V gene sequence: CDR1 LNHNV, CDR2 YYDKDF (reference sequence). CDR3 sequence: CATTRLPSGWETQYF. The CDR3 region has the DNA TGTGCCACCACCAGGCTACCTTCTGGGTGGGAGACCCAGTACTTC.

This chain connects TRBV27 to TRBJ1-2; no definite D call. Trimming stripped 4 bases from V and 7 bases from J, with 13 bases between. Looked up from germline, CDR1 is MNHEY and CDR2 is SMNVEV (reference sequence). CDR3 size: 13 residues. This CDR3 is CASSSRAAGGYTF. DNA for the CDR3: TGTGCCAGCAGTTCCCGGGCCGCGGGTGGCTACACCTTC.